Shown below are 24 T cell receptor beta chains from a single sample sequenced in a study of T cell responses to AZD1222 COVID-19 vaccine. Measured with immunoSEQ multiplex PCR; TCRdb has only the in-frame clones, and not every one. In the table there are about 130,000 clones, roughly 90% of which are singletons. The sequenced sample was peripheral blood, obtained on day 0 of AZD1222 vaccination. These receptors were obtained from an adult in good health.

In nucleotides, the CDR3 is TGTGCCTGGAGGACGGGGGGGGAGAGTTCACCCCTCCACTTT. It is translated as CAWRTGGESSPLHF. V is TRBV30 and J is TRBJ1-6, with a tentative D call TRBD1 (5 bases). The CDR3 has 14 residues. The germline CDR1 and CDR2 sequences are GTSNPN and SVGIG (reference sequence). Trimming shortened V by 3 bases and J by 9 bases, and 15 bases separated the two germline ends.

The CDR3 sequence is CATSRMQLHNEQFF. CDR3 DNA sequence: TGTGCCACCTCGCGGATGCAACTCCACAATGAGCAGTTCTTC. The chain recombines TRBV28 with TRBJ2-1; D uncertain. The germline CDR1 and CDR2 sequences are MDHEN and SYDVKM. This CDR3 contains 14 residues. The ends were cut back, 10 bases at V and 5 bases at J, with 18 bases in the middle.

The J gene is TRBJ1-1, the V gene TRBV11-2; TRBD1 agrees at 7 bases. Trimming took 10 bases from V and 1 from J; bases not matched to a gene: 9. Germline V gene lookup returns CDR1 SGHAT and CDR2 FQNNGV. This CDR3 has 14 residues. Here the CDR3 DNA reads TGTGCCATCAGGACAGGCGGGGCGAACACTGAAGCTTTCTTT. Translating gives CAIRTGGANTEAFF.

The chain joins TRBV11-2 to TRBJ2-7; tentatively, D is TRBD1 or TRBD2 (5 bases each). The CDR3 spans 14 residues. Trimming stripped 3 bases from V and 0 bases from J, with 9 bases between. Per germline, CDR1 SGHAT and CDR2 FQNNGV. CDR3 nucleotides: TGTGCCAGCAGCTTGGGGGTTTCCTCCTACGAGCAGTACTTC. It codes for CASSLGVSSYEQYF.

The chain joins TRBV30 to TRBJ1-1, with D tentatively TRBD1 (5 bases). V gave up 4 bases and J gave up 1 base, with 16 bases separating them. From germline, CDR1 is GTSNPN and CDR2 SVGIG (reference sequence). The CDR3 covers 15 residues. The CDR3, as DNA: TGTGCCTGGAATCGGGCTCCAACAGGGAACACTGAAGCTTTCTTT. It translates to CAWNRAPTGNTEAFF.

CDR3 sequence reads: CASSQARQGNTGELFF. CDR3 sequence (DNA): TGTGCCAGCAGCCAAGCGAGACAGGGGAACACCGGGGAGCTGTTTTTT. The chain has TRBV7-9 and TRBJ2-2, with 7 bases fitting TRBD1. Losses at the gene ends were 5 bases for V and 1 base for J; bases not matched to a gene: 7. CDR1 is SEHNR and CDR2 is FQNEAQ in the germline V gene (reference sequence). This CDR3 contains 16 residues. Full variable domain (remainder filled in from reference TRBV7-9 and TRBJ2-2): DTGVSQNPRHKITKRGQNVTFRCDPISEHNRLYWYRQTLGQGPEFLTYFQNEAQLEKSRLLSDRFSAERPKGSFSTLEIQRTEQGDSAMYLCASSQARQGNTGELFFGEGSRLTVL.

In its sample, this clone was seen once. The V call is TRBV2, the J call TRBJ1-1, with 9 bases identical to TRBD1. V gave up 6 bases and J gave up 0 bases; unmatched junction bases: 11. Germline V gene lookup returns CDR1 SNHLY and CDR2 FYNNEI. This CDR3 contains 17 residues. The CDR3 loop reads CASRRAAGTGMNTEAFF. CDR3 coding DNA: TGTGCCAGCAGGAGGGCGGCCGGGACAGGGATGAACACTGAAGCTTTCTTT.

The chain employs TRBV3-1 (or the pseudogene TRBV3-2) and TRBJ1-2; D remains ambiguous. Per the germline V gene, CDR1 is LGHDT and CDR2 is YNNKEL (reference sequence). The CDR3 is 15 residues long. Trimming stripped 4 bases from V and 0 bases from J, with 12 bases between. The CDR3 loop is CASSPLGKANYGYTF. The CDR3, as DNA: TGTGCCAGCAGCCCGCTAGGGAAAGCTAACTATGGCTACACCTTC.

The rearrangement joins TRBV5-1 to TRBJ1-1; 9 bases fit TRBD1. The length of the CDR3 is 18 residues. V lost 1 base to trimming and J lost 5 bases; unmatched junction nucleotides: 15. Germline V gene sequence: CDR1 SGHRS, CDR2 YFSETQ. The DNA of the CDR3 is TGCGCCAGCAGCTTGTCCCCTCCTACAGGGGGCGAGTCGACTGAAGCTTTCTTT. Translating it yields CASSLSPPTGGESTEAFF.

The chain combines TRBV7-2 with TRBJ1-2; possible D gene TRBD1, 5 bases. CDR1 SGHTA and CDR2 FQGNSA come from the germline V gene. The germline V and J ends were trimmed by 2 bases and 5 bases, with 12 bases remaining between them. The CDR3 is made up of 14 amino acids. The CDR3 reads CASSLLGGGYGYTF. As DNA, the CDR3 is TGTGCCAGCAGCTTATTGGGGGGAGGATATGGCTACACCTTC. The full variable domain, completed using reference TRBV7-2 and TRBJ1-2, is GAGVSQSPSNKVTEKGKDVELRCDPISGHTALYWYRQSLGQGLEFLIYFQGNSAPDKSGLPSDRFSAERTGGSVSTLTIQRTQQEDSAVYLCASSLLGGGYGYTFGSGTRLTVV.

This chain connects TRBV19 to TRBJ2-7; 12 nucleotides align to TRBD1. The V and J ends lost 5 bases and 3 bases, in that order; junction bases with no gene match: 5. Germline CDR1 is LNHDA and CDR2 is SQIVND (reference sequence). The CDR3 contains 15 residues. The CDR3 here is CASSFGTGGGYEQYF. CDR3 DNA: TGTGCCAGTAGTTTCGGGACAGGGGGCGGCTACGAGCAGTACTTC.

This sequence joins TRBV6-5 and TRBJ1-3, with D uncertain. CDR3 size: 14 residues. V was cut by 6 bases and J by 0 bases, with 9 bases left in between. CDR1 is MNHEY, CDR2 SVGAGI, per germline. CDR3: CASRDDGSGNTIYF. The CDR3 bases are TGTGCCAGCAGGGACGACGGCTCTGGAAACACCATATATTTT.

Concerning this clone itself: The same CDR3 also results from other DNA sequences found in this sample. This chain uses TRBV7-9 with TRBJ1-5, with D maybe TRBD1 (6 bases). CDR1 and CDR2 from the germline V gene are SEHNR and FQNEAQ (reference sequence). Trimming shortened V by 6 bases and J by 3 bases, and 12 bases separated the two germline ends. The CDR3 extends over 14 amino acids. CDR3 bases: TGTGCCAGCAGTCGCGGACAGAACAATCAGCCCCAGCATTTT. Amino acid sequence: CASSRGQNNQPQHF.

This sequence joins TRBV18 and TRBJ1-3; the D is unclear. Trimming pared 3 bases from V and 2 bases from J, leaving 5 bases between. The CDR3 is 13 residues long. Per germline, CDR1 KGHSH and CDR2 LQKENI. The CDR3 coding sequence is TGTGCCAGCTCACCGGGGACTGGAAACACCATATATTTT. Translating gives CASSPGTGNTIYF.

This chain uses TRBV5-6 with TRBJ1-2, with D possibly being TRBD1 (6 bases). The V end lost 5 bases, the J end lost 4 bases, and 9 bases lay between the germline ends. This CDR3 contains 12 residues. Germline V gene lookup returns CDR1 SGHDT and CDR2 YYEEEE. CDR3 DNA: TGTGCCAGCAGTTCGGGGGCCTATGGCTACACCTTC. As protein: CASSSGAYGYTF.

This clone has only a few counts. The chain joins TRBV18 to TRBJ2-3; D gene uncertain. V was shortened by 4 bases and J by 3 bases, with 14 bases between the two germline ends. The CDR3 totals 15 residues. CDR1 and CDR2 (germline): KGHSH, LQKENI. CDR3: CASSRLPPWTDTQYF. In DNA form, the CDR3 reads TGTGCCAGCTCACGACTGCCCCCTTGGACAGATACGCAGTATTTT.

This chain uses TRBV4-2 with TRBJ1-5; possible D gene TRBD1, 6 bases. This CDR3 has 16 amino acids. The germline V and J ends were trimmed by 3 bases and 1 base, with 13 bases remaining between them. Germline CDR1 reads LGHNA; CDR2 reads YNFKEQ. The CDR3 region is CASSHLVTGSNQPQHF. The CDR3 DNA sequence: TGTGCCAGCAGCCACCTCGTGACAGGAAGCAATCAGCCCCAGCATTTT.

This clone occurred a few times. The genes are TRBV13 and TRBJ2-7; possibly TRBD2 for D (6 bases). Germline V gives CDR1 PRHDT, CDR2 FYEKMQ (reference sequence). The CDR3 has 15 residues. V shed 0 bases and J shed 5 bases, with 14 bases lying between them. The CDR3 reads CASSLGVVRGNEQYF. In DNA form, the CDR3 reads TGTGCCAGCAGCTTAGGGGTAGTCCGGGGGAACGAGCAGTACTTC.

This rearrangement joins TRBV5-4 to TRBJ1-2, with 9 positions matching TRBD1. Germline V CDR1 and CDR2: SGHNT, YYREEE (reference sequence). J was trimmed by 4 bases and V by 9 bases; bases with no gene match: 13. The CDR3 has 15 residues. CDR3 coding DNA: TGTGCCACCAGGGACAGGGCTTCGGACCTCTATGGCTACACCTTC. This sequence encodes CATRDRASDLYGYTF.

V and J are TRBV7-2 and TRBJ2-7; D perhaps matches TRBD2 (6 bases). This CDR3 is 11 amino acids long. The V and J ends lost 5 bases and 7 bases respectively, with 9 bases between them. Germline V gene lookup returns CDR1 SGHTA and CDR2 FQGNSA. DNA of the CDR3: TGTGCCAGCAGCGGACGGGGGGAGCAGTACTTC. Translated, it gives CASSGRGEQYF.

This clone was found once. V gene TRBV6-6 combines with J gene TRBJ1-2; D is possibly TRBD1 (5 bases). The CDR3 runs 14 residues. Germline values: CDR1 MNHNY, CDR2 SVGAGI (reference sequence). V dropped 0 bases and J dropped 4 bases, with 9 bases sitting between them. CDR3 sequence (DNA): TGTGCCAGCAGTTACTCTAGACAGTCCTATGGCTACACCTTC. Protein product: CASSYSRQSYGYTF.

This chain uses TRBV7-3 with TRBJ1-2; weak D call: TRBD1 (6 bases). CDR1 SGHTA and CDR2 FQGTGA come from the germline V gene. Trimming took off 4 bases at V and 7 bases at J, with 13 bases between the two ends. The CDR3 extends over 13 amino acids. Here the CDR3 DNA reads TGTGCCAGCAGCTCCGACAGGAATAGTGGCTACACCTTC. Translated, it gives CASSSDRNSGYTF.

The chain carries TRBV7-9 and TRBJ1-1; 7 bases are shared with TRBD1. The CDR3 consists of 16 residues. V gave up 5 bases and J gave up 4 bases; unmatched junction bases: 13. CDR1 SEHNR and CDR2 FQNEAQ come from the germline V gene (reference sequence). The CDR3 loop is CASSPRGRKGSTEAFF. CDR3 coding DNA: TGTGCCAGCAGCCCAAGGGGGCGCAAAGGGAGCACTGAAGCTTTCTTT. Full variable domain (rest looked up from reference TRBV7-9 and TRBJ1-1): DTGVSQNPRHKITKRGQNVTFRCDPISEHNRLYWYRQTLGQGPEFLTYFQNEAQLEKSRLLSDRFSAERPKGSFSTLEIQRTEQGDSAMYLCASSPRGRKGSTEAFFGQGTRLTVV.

In this sample, this clone turned up a few times. The chain uses TRBV2 and TRBJ1-5, with unresolved D. The germline CDR1 and CDR2 sequences are SNHLY and FYNNEI. Trimming pared 6 bases from V and 3 bases from J, leaving 9 bases between. This CDR3 contains 13 residues. The CDR3 nucleotides read TGTGCCAGCAGCTCCAGCAACAATCAGCCCCAGCATTTT. Translating gives CASSSSNNQPQHF. The entire variable domain, with the rest obtained from reference TRBV2 and TRBJ1-5, is as follows: EPEVTQTPSHQVTQMGQEVILRCVPISNHLYFYWYRQILGQKVEFLVSFYNNEISEKSEIFDDQFSVERPDGSNFTLKIRSTKLEDSAMYFCASSSSNNQPQHFGDGTRLSIL.